This TCR beta chain comes out of a study of blood T cell repertoires in COVID-19 (dated by TCRdb to 2018 to 2021). With regard to the full study: Collaborator samples came from the United States, Italy and Spain and covered acute and convalescent phases of COVID-19. The material from the prospective study consisted of cDNA or gDNA derived from T cells, B-cell-depleted T cells, or PBMCs. The dataset comprised deeply sampled blood TCRbeta repertoires from subjects exposed to, actively infected with, or recovered from COVID-19. A freely available public database, intended as a resource for researchers studying the immune response to SARS-CoV-2, is where the repertoires were released. The samples were drawn from two sources: the first 160 participants of the ongoing ImmuneRACE study, and 950 to 1,500 subjects contributed by 6 global collaborators. Sample metadata almost always included a de-identified subject ID, COVID-19 status, age in years and sex. Where available, HLA class I and class II types were obtained from metadata supplied by the sample provider rather than from assay-based typing. Here is what the overall study found, with its caveats: How much clinical and demographic metadata was included differed by source and by participant, and the metadata was provided uncurated.

As encoded in the germline V gene, CDR1 is SGHRS while CDR2 is YFSETQ. The CDR3 measures 14 amino acids from cysteine to phenylalanine. Just CDR3 DNA is preserved here, 42 bases in frame from base 1. A word on this clone: Its specific antigen is unknown. Sequence at one end of the junction differs from germline and may be a read error.

In the prospective study, participants were roughly 18 to 100 years old, resided in about two dozen geographic areas of the United States, and were enrolled through a virtual design. In the prospective study, cohorts were assigned on the basis of participant-reported clinical history obtained from a screening survey and a study questionnaire. Mobile phlebotomists in the prospective study collected whole blood, serum and a nasopharyngeal or oropharyngeal swab from every participant. Participants in the prospective study had the option to provide additional blood draws and questionnaires over a 2-month period. Blood samples from the prospective study were shipped frozen or at room temperature prior to DNA extraction. TCRbeta CDR3 regions were amplified from genomic DNA by means of the immunoSEQ Assay, a bias-controlled multiplex PCR. In the paper's pipeline: The number of nucleated cells in each sample was estimated from the amplification of reference gene primers within the assay. To quantify the absolute abundance of each unique TCRbeta CDR3 rearrangement, sequence reads were collapsed and filtered. For each sample, productive Simpson clonality was calculated as the square root of Simpson's diversity index across productive rearrangements. TCRdb obtained this table from immuneACCESS and retained in-frame rearrangements with V and J assigned. These tables miss some clones; where compared with another copy, unresolved V genes account for less than half of the shortfall, and the remainder is unexplained. V and J calls and clone size come straight from that table; D and trimming were deduced from the DNA. The sample table records approximately 170,000 clones; about 83% of these occur just once. Jointly, the top ten make up 3.6% of the sample.

The sequencing input was PBMCs or T cells enriched from blood (not recorded which). The V and J genes are TRBV5-1 and TRBJ1-3; no D segment can be confidently identified. The receptor comes from a woman between 45 and 60 years old in a cohort exposed to, infected with or recovered from COVID-19 (not recorded which). The CDR3 protein sequence reads: CASTLGGLGNTIYF. Here is the DNA: TGCGCCAGCACCTTGGGAGGGTTAGGAAACACCATATATTTT.